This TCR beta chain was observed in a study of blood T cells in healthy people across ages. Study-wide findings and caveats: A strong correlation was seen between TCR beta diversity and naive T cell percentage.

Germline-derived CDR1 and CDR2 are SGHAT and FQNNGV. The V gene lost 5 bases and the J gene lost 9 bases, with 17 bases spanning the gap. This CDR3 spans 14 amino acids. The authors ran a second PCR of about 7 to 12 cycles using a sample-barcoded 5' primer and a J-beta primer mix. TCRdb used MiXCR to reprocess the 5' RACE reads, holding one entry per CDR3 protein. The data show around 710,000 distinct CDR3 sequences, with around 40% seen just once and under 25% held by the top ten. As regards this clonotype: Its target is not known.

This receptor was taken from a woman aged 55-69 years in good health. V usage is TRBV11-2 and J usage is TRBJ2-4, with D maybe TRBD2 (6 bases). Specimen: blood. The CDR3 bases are TGTGCCAGCAGCCCCGGGGATGCGGGGACCATTCAGTACTTC. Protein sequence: CASSPGDAGTIQYF.